The text below deals with one TCR beta chain. Germline CDR1 reads SGHRS; CDR2 reads YFSETQ. V shed 7 bases, J shed 3 bases, and the junction held 12 bases outside the gene matches. This CDR3 has 16 amino acids. Per the study methods: Nucleated cell number was recorded as an estimate derived from reference gene primer amplification. Some clones are missing from TCRdb's copy, which holds only in-frame ones; the method was immunoSEQ multiplex PCR. The V and J calls and clone size come from that table; D and trimming were worked out from the DNA. Among 130,000 or so clones, around 88% were seen once, and the ten largest hold around a tenth. The data originate from a study of blood T cell repertoires in COVID-19. Across the study: Sites in the United States, Italy and Spain provided acute and convalescent COVID-19 samples. PBMCs, B-cell-depleted T cells, or T cells were the source of the cDNA or gDNA that made up the material.

This receptor was obtained from a man aged 45-65 years with acute or convalescent COVID-19. The V call is TRBV5-1, the J call TRBJ2-1; 8 bases fit TRBD2. Sequenced input: peripheral blood. CDR3 bases: TGCGCCAGCCGACGGACTAGCTCAGCCCTCTACAATGAGCAGTTCTTC. Its translation is CASRRTSSALYNEQFF.